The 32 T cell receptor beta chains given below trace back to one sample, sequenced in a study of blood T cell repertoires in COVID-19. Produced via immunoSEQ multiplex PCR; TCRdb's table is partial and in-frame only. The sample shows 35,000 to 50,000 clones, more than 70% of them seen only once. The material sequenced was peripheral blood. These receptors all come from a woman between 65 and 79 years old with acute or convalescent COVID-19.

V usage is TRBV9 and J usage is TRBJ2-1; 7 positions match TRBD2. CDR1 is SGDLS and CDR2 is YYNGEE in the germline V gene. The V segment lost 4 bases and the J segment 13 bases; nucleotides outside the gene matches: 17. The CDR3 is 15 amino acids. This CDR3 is CASSSARVMGGPQFF. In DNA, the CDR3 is TGTGCCAGCAGCTCCGCTCGCGTGATGGGAGGGCCCCAGTTCTTC.

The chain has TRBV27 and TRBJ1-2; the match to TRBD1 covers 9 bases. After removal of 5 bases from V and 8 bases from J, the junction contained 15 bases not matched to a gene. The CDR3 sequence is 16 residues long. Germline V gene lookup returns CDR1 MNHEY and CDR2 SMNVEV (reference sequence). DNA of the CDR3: TGTGCCAGCAGTCCGTCCCGGGACAGGGTTAGTAACGGCTACACCTTC. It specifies CASSPSRDRVSNGYTF.

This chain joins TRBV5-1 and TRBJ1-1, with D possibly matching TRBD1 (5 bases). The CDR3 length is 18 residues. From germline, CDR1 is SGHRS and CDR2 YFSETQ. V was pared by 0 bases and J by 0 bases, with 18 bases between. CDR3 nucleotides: TGCGCCAGCAGCTTGGCCGGCAGGGCCCTCGCTATGAACACTGAAGCTTTCTTT. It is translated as CASSLAGRALAMNTEAFF. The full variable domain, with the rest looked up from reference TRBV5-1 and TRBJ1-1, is KAGVTQTPRYLIKTRGQQVTLSCSPISGHRSVSWYQQTPGQGLQFLFEYFSETQRNKGNFPGRFSGRQFSNSRSEMNVSTLELGDSALYLCASSLAGRALAMNTEAFFGQGTRLTVV.

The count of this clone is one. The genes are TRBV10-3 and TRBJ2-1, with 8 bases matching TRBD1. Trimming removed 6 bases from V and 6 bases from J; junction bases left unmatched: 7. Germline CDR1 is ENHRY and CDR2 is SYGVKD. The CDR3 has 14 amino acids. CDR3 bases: TGTGCCATCAGATCGGACAGGGCAGGCAATGAGCAGTTCTTC. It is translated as CAIRSDRAGNEQFF.

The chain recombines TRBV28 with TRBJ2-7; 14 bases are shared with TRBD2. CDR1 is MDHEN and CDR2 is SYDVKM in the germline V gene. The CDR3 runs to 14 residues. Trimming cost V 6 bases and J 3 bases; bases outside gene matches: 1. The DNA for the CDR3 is TGTGCCAGCAGGACTAGCGGGAGGGTCTACGAGCAGTACTTC. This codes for CASRTSGRVYEQYF.

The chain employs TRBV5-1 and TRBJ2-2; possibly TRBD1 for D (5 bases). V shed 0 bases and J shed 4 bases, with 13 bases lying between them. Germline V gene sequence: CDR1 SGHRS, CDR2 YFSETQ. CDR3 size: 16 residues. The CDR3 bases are TGCGCCAGCAGCTTGGGTCAGGGCCTTATCACCGGGGAGCTGTTTTTT. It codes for CASSLGQGLITGELFF.

The CDR3 nucleotides read TGTGCCAGCAGAGCCCCGGGACTGGGAAACACCATATATTTT. Its translation is CASRAPGLGNTIYF. The genes are TRBV6-5 and TRBJ1-3, with D possibly matching TRBD1 (5 bases). The V end lost 6 bases, the J end lost 4 bases, and 13 bases lay between the germline ends. In germline, CDR1 is MNHEY, CDR2 SVGAGI. The CDR3 contains 14 residues.

CDR3: CAISSGTSGRAAGELFF. In DNA, the CDR3 is TGTGCCATCAGCTCCGGGACTAGCGGGAGGGCCGCCGGGGAGCTGTTTTTT. This chain connects TRBV10-3 to TRBJ2-2; TRBD2 agrees at 16 bases. The CDR3 length is 17 residues. Trimming at V came to 6 bases and at J to 6 bases, leaving 7 bases not matched to a gene. Germline CDR1 ENHRY, CDR2 SYGVKD.

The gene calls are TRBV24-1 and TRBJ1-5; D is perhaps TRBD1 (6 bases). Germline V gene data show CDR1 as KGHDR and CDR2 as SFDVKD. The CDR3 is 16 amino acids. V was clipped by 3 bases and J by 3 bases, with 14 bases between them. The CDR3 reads CATSDPRLGANQPQHF. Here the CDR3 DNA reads TGTGCCACCAGTGATCCTCGCCTGGGGGCCAATCAGCCCCAGCATTTT.

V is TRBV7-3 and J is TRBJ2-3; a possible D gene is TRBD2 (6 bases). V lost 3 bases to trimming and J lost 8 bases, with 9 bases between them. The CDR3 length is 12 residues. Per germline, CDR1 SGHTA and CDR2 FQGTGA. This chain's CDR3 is CASSFSGSTQYF. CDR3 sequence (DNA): TGTGCCAGCAGCTTTAGCGGAAGTACGCAGTATTTT.

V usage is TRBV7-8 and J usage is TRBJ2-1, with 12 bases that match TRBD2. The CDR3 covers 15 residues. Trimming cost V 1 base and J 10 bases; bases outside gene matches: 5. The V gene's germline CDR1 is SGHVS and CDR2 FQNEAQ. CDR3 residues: CASSLGFGLAGEQFF. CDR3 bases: TGTGCCAGCAGCTTAGGGTTCGGACTAGCGGGAGAGCAGTTCTTC.

CDR3 residues: CASSRDRGNNQPQHF. The CDR3 DNA sequence: TGTGCCAGCAGCCGGGACAGGGGCAACAATCAGCCCCAGCATTTT. The chain uses TRBV2 and TRBJ1-5; 10 positions agree with TRBD1. Trimming cost V 6 bases and J 3 bases; bases outside gene matches: 5. This CDR3 has 15 residues. CDR1 is SNHLY, CDR2 FYNNEI, per germline.

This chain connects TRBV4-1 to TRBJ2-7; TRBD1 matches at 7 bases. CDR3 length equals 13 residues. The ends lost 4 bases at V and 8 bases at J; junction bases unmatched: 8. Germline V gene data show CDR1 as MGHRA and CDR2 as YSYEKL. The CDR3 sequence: CASSPGQDGKQYF. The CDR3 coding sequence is TGCGCCAGCAGCCCCGGACAGGACGGGAAGCAGTACTTC.

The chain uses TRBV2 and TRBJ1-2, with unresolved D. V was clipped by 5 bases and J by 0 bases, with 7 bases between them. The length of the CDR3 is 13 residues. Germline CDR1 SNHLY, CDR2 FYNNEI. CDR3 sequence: CASSPEANYGYTF. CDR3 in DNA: TGTGCCAGCAGTCCAGAAGCTAACTATGGCTACACCTTC.

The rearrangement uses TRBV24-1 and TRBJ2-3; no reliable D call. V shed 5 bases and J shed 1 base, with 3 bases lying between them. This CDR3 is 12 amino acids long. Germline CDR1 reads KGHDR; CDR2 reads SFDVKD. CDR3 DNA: TGTGCCACCAGTGGCGGCACAGATACGCAGTATTTT. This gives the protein CATSGGTDTQYF.

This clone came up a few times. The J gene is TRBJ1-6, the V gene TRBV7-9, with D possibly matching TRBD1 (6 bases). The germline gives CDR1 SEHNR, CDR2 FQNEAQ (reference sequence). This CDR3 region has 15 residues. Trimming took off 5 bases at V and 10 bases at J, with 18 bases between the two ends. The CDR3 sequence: CASSPPGRGESPLHF. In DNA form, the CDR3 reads TGTGCCAGCAGCCCCCCGGGCAGGGGTGAATCACCCCTCCACTTT.

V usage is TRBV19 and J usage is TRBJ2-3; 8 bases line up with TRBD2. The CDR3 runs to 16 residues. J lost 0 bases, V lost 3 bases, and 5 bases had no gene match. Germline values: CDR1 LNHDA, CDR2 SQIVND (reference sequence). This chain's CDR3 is CASSMRLAGSTDTQYF. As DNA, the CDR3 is TGTGCCAGTAGTATGCGTCTAGCGGGTAGCACAGATACGCAGTATTTT.

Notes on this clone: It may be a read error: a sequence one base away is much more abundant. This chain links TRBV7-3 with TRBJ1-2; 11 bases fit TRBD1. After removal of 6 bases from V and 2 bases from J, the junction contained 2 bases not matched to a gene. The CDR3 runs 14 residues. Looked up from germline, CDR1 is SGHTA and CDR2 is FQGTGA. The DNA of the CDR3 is TGTGCCAGCAGGGGACAGGGGGGGAACTATGGCTACACCTTC. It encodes CASRGQGGNYGYTF.

CDR3 sequence (DNA): TGTGCCAGCAGTTCACGGACAGGAAATCATGGCTACACCTTC. Protein: CASSSRTGNHGYTF. The rearrangement links TRBV6-5 to TRBJ1-2; 7 bases map to TRBD1. With 4 bases clipped from V and 6 bases from J, the junction kept 8 bases outside the gene matches. Per the germline V gene, CDR1 is MNHEY and CDR2 is SVGAGI. This CDR3 has 14 residues.

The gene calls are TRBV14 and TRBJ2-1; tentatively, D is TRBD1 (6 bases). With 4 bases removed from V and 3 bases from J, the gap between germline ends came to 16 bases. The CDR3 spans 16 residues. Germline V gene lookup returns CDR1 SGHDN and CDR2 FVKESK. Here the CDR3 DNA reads TGTGCCAGCAGCCGAGAGGACAGCAGATTCTACAATGAGCAGTTCTTC. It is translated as CASSREDSRFYNEQFF.

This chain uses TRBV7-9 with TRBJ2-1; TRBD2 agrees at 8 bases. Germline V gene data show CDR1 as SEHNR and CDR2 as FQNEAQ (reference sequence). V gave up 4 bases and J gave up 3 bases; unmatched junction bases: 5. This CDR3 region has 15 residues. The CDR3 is CASSSPGGLYNEQFF. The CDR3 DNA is TGTGCCAGCAGCTCGCCGGGAGGGCTCTACAATGAGCAGTTCTTC.

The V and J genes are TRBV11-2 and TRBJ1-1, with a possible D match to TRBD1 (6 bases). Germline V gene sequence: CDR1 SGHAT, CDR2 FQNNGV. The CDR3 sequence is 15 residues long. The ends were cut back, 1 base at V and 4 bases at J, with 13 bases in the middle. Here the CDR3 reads CASSLGQALGTEAFF. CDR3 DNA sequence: TGTGCCAGCAGCTTAGGACAGGCGCTGGGCACTGAAGCTTTCTTT.

The CDR3 DNA reads TGTGCCTGGAGTACAGGACAGGGTTTAGATGGCTACACCTTC. This gives the protein CAWSTGQGLDGYTF. The chain employs TRBV30 and TRBJ1-2; 8 nucleotides align to TRBD1. Losses at the gene ends were 2 bases for V and 6 bases for J; bases not matched to a gene: 8. This CDR3 region has 14 residues. Germline V lookup: CDR1 GTSNPN, CDR2 SVGIG (reference sequence).

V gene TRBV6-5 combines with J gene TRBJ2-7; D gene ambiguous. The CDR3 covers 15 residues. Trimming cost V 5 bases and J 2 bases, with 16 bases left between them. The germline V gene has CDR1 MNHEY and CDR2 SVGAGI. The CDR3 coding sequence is TGTGCCAGCAGTCCCAATCCGGGTCCTCCCTACGAGCAGTACTTC. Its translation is CASSPNPGPPYEQYF.

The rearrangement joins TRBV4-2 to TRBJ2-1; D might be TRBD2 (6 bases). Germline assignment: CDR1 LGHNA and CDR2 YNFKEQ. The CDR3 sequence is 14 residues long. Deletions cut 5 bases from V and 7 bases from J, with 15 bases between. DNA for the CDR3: TGTGCCAGCAGCGGACGGACGGGGAGGAATGAGCAGTTCTTC. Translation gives CASSGRTGRNEQFF.

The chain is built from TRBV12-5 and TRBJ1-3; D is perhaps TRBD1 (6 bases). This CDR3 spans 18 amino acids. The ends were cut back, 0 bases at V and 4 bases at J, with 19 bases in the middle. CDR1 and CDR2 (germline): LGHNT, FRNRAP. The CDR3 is CASGLVLNRGSVGNTIYF. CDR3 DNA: TGTGCTAGTGGTTTGGTACTTAATAGGGGGTCGGTCGGAAACACCATATATTTT.

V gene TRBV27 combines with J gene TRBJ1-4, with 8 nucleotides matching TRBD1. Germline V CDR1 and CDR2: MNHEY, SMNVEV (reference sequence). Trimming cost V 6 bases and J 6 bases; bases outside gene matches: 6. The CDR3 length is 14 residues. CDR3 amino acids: CASSPTGEYEKLFF. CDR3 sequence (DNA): TGTGCCAGCAGCCCGACAGGGGAGTATGAAAAACTGTTTTTT.

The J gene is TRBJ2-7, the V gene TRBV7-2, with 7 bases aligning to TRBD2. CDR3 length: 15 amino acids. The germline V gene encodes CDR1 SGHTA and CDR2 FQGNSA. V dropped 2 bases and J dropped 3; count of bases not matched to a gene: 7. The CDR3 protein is CASSLNVERGYEQYF. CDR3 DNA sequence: TGTGCCAGCAGCTTAAACGTGGAGCGGGGCTACGAGCAGTACTTC.

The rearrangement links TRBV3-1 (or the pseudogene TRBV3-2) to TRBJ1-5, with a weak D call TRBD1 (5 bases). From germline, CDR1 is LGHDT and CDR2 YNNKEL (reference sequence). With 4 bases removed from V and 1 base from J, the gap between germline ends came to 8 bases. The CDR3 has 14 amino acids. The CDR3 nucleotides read TGTGCCAGCAGCCCGGGGGTGAGCAATCAGCCCCAGCATTTT. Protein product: CASSPGVSNQPQHF.

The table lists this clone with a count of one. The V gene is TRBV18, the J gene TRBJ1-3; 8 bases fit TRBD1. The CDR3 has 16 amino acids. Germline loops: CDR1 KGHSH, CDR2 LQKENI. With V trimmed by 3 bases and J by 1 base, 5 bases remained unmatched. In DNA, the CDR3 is TGTGCCAGCTCACCCTACGACAGGGGTTCTGGAAACACCATATATTTT. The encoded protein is CASSPYDRGSGNTIYF.

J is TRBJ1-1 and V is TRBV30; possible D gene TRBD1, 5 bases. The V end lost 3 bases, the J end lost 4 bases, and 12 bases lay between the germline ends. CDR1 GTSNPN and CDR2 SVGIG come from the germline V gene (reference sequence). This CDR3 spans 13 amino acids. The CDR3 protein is CAWRPGFSTEAFF. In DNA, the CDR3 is TGTGCCTGGAGGCCAGGGTTTTCCACTGAAGCTTTCTTT. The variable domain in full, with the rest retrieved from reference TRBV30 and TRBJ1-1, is SQTIHQWPATLVQPVGSPLSLECTVEGTSNPNLYWYRQAAGRGLQLLFYSVGIGQISSEVPQNLSASRPQDRQFILSSKKLLLSDSGFYLCAWRPGFSTEAFFGQGTRLTVV.

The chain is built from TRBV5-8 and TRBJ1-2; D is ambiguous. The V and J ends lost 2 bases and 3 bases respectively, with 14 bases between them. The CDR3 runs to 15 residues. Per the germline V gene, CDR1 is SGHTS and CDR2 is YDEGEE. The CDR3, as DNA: TGTGCCAGCAGCTTTTACGCGCGCGGAGACTATGGCTACACCTTC. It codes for CASSFYARGDYGYTF.